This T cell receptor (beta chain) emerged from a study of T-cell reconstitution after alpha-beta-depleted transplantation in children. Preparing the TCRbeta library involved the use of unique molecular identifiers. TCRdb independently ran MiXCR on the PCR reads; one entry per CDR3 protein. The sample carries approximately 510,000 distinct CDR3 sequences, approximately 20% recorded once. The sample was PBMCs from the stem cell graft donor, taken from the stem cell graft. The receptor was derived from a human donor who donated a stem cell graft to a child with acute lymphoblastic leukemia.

The CDR3 nucleotides read TGTGCCAGCAGACCCCGAGTTGGCGGGAATTCACCCCTCCACTTT. Encoded protein: CASRPRVGGNSPLHF. V gene TRBV12-3 or TRBV12-4 combines with J gene TRBJ1-6; D not certain. Trimming took off 6 bases at V and 7 bases at J, with 16 bases between the two ends. The length of the CDR3 is 15 residues.